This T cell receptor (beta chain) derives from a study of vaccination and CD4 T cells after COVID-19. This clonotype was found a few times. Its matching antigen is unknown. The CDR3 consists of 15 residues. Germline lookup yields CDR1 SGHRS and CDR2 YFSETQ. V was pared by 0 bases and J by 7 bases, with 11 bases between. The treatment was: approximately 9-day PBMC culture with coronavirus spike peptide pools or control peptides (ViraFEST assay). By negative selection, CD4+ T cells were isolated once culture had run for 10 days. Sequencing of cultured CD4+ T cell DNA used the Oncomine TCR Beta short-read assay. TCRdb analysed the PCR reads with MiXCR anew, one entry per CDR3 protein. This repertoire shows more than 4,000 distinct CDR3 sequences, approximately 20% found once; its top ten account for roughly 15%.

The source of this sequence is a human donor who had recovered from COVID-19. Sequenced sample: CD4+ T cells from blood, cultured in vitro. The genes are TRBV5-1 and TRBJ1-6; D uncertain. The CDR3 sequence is CASSLEAGANSPLHF. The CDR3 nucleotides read TGCGCCAGCAGCTTGGAGGCGGGAGCCAATTCACCCCTCCACTTT.